One and the same sample provided the 25 T cell receptor beta chains below, sequenced in a study of CD8 T cells in ankylosing spondylitis (dated by TCRdb to about 2017). Results and caveats for the whole study, not just this receptor: Blood from ankylosing spondylitis patients appeared to be characterized by a TCR beta motif made up of several highly homologous amino acid variants.

Their antigens are not known. The library was produced with 5' RACE. Sequencing was carried out with an Illumina HiSeq 2500. The public reads were quality trimmed at Q25 with fastp and then assembled into clones with MiXCR by TCRdb, keeping productive beta chains. Identical CDR3 proteins give one entry, which carries the most common genes and DNA. This sample lists 100,000 to 150,000 distinct CDR3 sequences; about a sixth were detected once. Approximately 30% of the sample is held by the ten biggest clonotypes. Sequenced material: blood, either unsorted or a sorted T cell fraction (not recorded which). These receptors all come from a male donor with ankylosing spondylitis.

A note on this clonotype: A read error may produce the germline difference seen at one junction end. V gene TRBV28 combines with J gene TRBJ2-1; D may be TRBD1 or TRBD2 (6 bases each). Germline CDR1 and CDR2: MDHEN and SYDVKM. CDR3 length: 14 amino acids. The DNA for the CDR3 is TGTGCCAGCGGTTTGGGGGGCGCCTACAATGAGCAGTTCTTC. Amino acid sequence: CASGLGGAYNEQFF.

This clonotype was seen a handful of times. V gene TRBV27 combines with J gene TRBJ2-1; D may be TRBD2 (6 bases). CDR1 and CDR2 from the germline V gene are MNHEY and SMNVEV (reference sequence). V was trimmed by 3 bases and J by 0 bases, leaving 12 bases between them. This CDR3 has 16 residues. The CDR3 DNA reads as TGTGCCAGCAGTTTGTGGGAGGCCAGCTCCTACAATGAGCAGTTCTTC. This codes for CASSLWEASSYNEQFF.

This clonotype was counted a few times. The V and J genes are TRBV4-1 and TRBJ2-6; D remains unclear. Trimming left V 2 bases short and J 9 bases short, with 2 bases between. The CDR3 sequence is 11 residues long. CDR1 MGHRA and CDR2 YSYEKL come from the germline V gene. The CDR3: CASSQSNVLTF. The CDR3 coding sequence is TGCGCCAGCAGCCAAAGCAACGTCCTGACTTTC.

V and J are TRBV20-1 and TRBJ1-2, with D possibly TRBD1 on 5 matching bases. Germline V gene lookup returns CDR1 DFQATT and CDR2 SNEGSKA (reference sequence). Trimming stripped 6 bases from V and 6 bases from J, with 14 bases between. CDR3 size: 12 residues. CDR3 protein: CSATGRVDGYTF. CDR3 DNA sequence: TGCAGTGCGACCGGCAGGGTTGATGGCTACACCTTC.

This sequence joins TRBV4-2 and TRBJ2-3; 9 bases line up with TRBD2. Trimming took 2 bases from V and 2 from J; bases not matched to a gene: 8. This CDR3 spans 17 amino acids. Germline CDR1 reads LGHNA; CDR2 reads YNFKEQ. The CDR3 region is CASSQTLAGVYTDTQYF. The DNA of the CDR3 is TGTGCCAGCAGCCAAACATTAGCGGGAGTCTACACAGATACGCAGTATTTT.

This clonotype appeared many times. The chain employs TRBV28 and TRBJ2-7; tentative D call: TRBD1 (6 bases). The CDR3 consists of 16 residues. The V gene lost 7 bases and the J gene lost 0 bases, with 19 bases spanning the gap. Germline CDR1 reads MDHEN; CDR2 reads SYDVKM. Here the CDR3 DNA reads TGTGCCAGCACTTCGAAGAGGGGGTTCAGCTCCTACGAGCAGTACTTC. This encodes CASTSKRGFSSYEQYF.

The chain recombines TRBV5-5 with TRBJ2-7, with D maybe TRBD2 (5 bases). Per germline, CDR1 SGHKS and CDR2 YYEKEE (reference sequence). The V end lost 3 bases, the J end lost 3 bases, and 16 bases lay between the germline ends. The CDR3 contains 15 residues. In DNA form, the CDR3 reads TGTGCCAGCAGCTCTCGTGGGGAGTTCAACTACGAGCAGTACTTC. Translating it yields CASSSRGEFNYEQYF.

CDR3 bases: TGTGCCAGCAGCGATAGCGGGAGCTATACCACAGATACGCAGTATTTT. Its protein product is CASSDSGSYTTDTQYF. The chain couples TRBV7-9 to TRBJ2-3; the match to TRBD2 covers 9 bases. The CDR3 covers 16 residues. CDR1 and CDR2 (germline): SEHNR, FQNEAQ (reference sequence). V trimming: 5 bases; J trimming: 2 bases; junction bases outside the gene matches: 8.

This clonotype was found a few times. A junction boundary mismatches the germline segment, possibly from a read error. This chain uses TRBV28 with TRBJ2-1; D unresolved. The V gene's germline CDR1 is MDHEN and CDR2 SYDVKM. The CDR3 runs to 11 residues. The CDR3 here is CASSTPWERHF. The CDR3 DNA sequence: TGTGCCAGCAGTACCCCGTGGGAACGGCACTTC. Looking up the rest from reference TRBV28 and TRBJ2-1 gives the full variable domain: DVKVTQSSRYLVKRTGEKVFLECVQDMDHENMFWYRQDPGLGLRLIYFSYDVKMKEKGDIPEGYSVSREKKERFSLILESASTNQTSMYLCASSTPWERHFGPGTRLTVL.

This clonotype occurred once. V usage is TRBV4-3 and J usage is TRBJ2-1; 11 nucleotides line up with TRBD2. The trim removed 4 bases at V and 1 base at J, leaving 6 bases unmatched. Germline lookup yields CDR1 LGHNA and CDR2 YSLEER. There are 17 residues in the CDR3. CDR3 nucleotides: TGCGCCAGCAGCCTAGCGGGAGGGCCGGGGTCCTACAATGAGCAGTTCTTC. Protein: CASSLAGGPGSYNEQFF.

This clonotype was found a few times. For the CDR3, the DNA is TGCGCCAGCAGCTTGGACATGAGCACAGATACGCAGTATTTT. It codes for CASSLDMSTDTQYF. The chain carries TRBV5-1 and TRBJ2-3; D remains ambiguous. The CDR3 loop spans 14 amino acids. The ends were cut back, 0 bases at V and 0 bases at J, with 5 bases in the middle. Germline values: CDR1 SGHRS, CDR2 YFSETQ.

This clonotype has a single count. This chain connects TRBV27 to TRBJ1-1; possibly TRBD1 for D (5 bases). V was pared by 3 bases and J by 2 bases, with 10 bases between. The CDR3 has 14 residues. Germline V lookup: CDR1 MNHEY, CDR2 SMNVEV (reference sequence). CDR3: CASSFVGGNTEAFF. The DNA for the CDR3 is TGTGCCAGCAGTTTTGTCGGGGGTAACACTGAAGCTTTCTTT.

This clonotype occurred a few times. V usage is TRBV7-9 and J usage is TRBJ2-7; unclear D gene. Trimming left V 2 bases short and J 5 bases short, with 10 bases between. The CDR3 is 13 residues long. Germline V gives CDR1 SEHNR, CDR2 FQNEAQ (reference sequence). CDR3 sequence reads: CASSLTTKDEQYF. The CDR3 region has the DNA TGTGCCAGCAGCTTAACCACTAAAGACGAGCAGTACTTC.

The table lists this clonotype with a few counts. The chain couples TRBV29-1 to TRBJ2-7; 7 bases are shared with TRBD2. Trimming took 2 bases from V and 4 from J; bases not matched to a gene: 14. Germline V gene data show CDR1 as SQVTM and CDR2 as ANQGSEA. This CDR3 comprises 16 residues. CDR3: CSVESLADGGSYEQYF. The CDR3 DNA reads as TGCAGCGTTGAATCCCTAGCGGACGGAGGGTCATACGAGCAGTACTTC.

The chain recombines TRBV28 with TRBJ2-7; 12 bases line up with TRBD1. CDR3 size: 17 residues. V dropped 5 bases and J dropped 4; count of bases not matched to a gene: 12. The V gene's germline CDR1 is MDHEN and CDR2 SYDVKM. The CDR3 DNA follows: TGTGCCAGCAGTGCCCGCGAGGGGACAGGGGGCTTTTACGAGCAGTACTTC. The encoded protein is CASSAREGTGGFYEQYF.

This clonotype was counted a few times. The chain uses TRBV29-1 and TRBJ2-2; TRBD2 aligns across 8 bases. The germline CDR1 and CDR2 sequences are SQVTM and ANQGSEA. CDR3 size: 12 residues. V trimming: 8 bases; J trimming: 6 bases; junction bases outside the gene matches: 5. Here the CDR3 DNA reads TGCAGCATTAGCGGGACCGCCGGGGAGCTGTTTTTT. Protein sequence: CSISGTAGELFF.

Many counts were recorded for this clonotype. V is TRBV29-1 and J is TRBJ2-3; possible D gene TRBD2, 6 bases. From germline, CDR1 is SQVTM and CDR2 ANQGSEA. This CDR3 is 16 amino acids long. V shed 2 bases and J shed 2 bases, with 17 bases lying between them. The CDR3 nucleotides are TGCAGCGTTGAAAGTTTGTGGGAGGCCCTCACAGATACGCAGTATTTT. Translating gives CSVESLWEALTDTQYF.

The V gene is TRBV11-2, the J gene TRBJ1-4; 8 bases match TRBD1. Losses at the gene ends were 5 bases for V and 0 bases for J; bases not matched to a gene: 8. Germline assignment: CDR1 SGHAT and CDR2 FQNNGV. The CDR3 sequence is 17 residues long. In DNA, the CDR3 is TGTGCCAGCAGCCCTGGACAGGGACACACAACTAATGAAAAACTGTTTTTT. Its protein product is CASSPGQGHTTNEKLFF.

At least ten counts were recorded for this clonotype. The V gene is TRBV12-3 or TRBV12-4, the J gene TRBJ2-5, with a possible D match to TRBD1 (5 bases). The CDR3 contains 15 residues. The V end lost 2 bases, the J end lost 2 bases, and 12 bases lay between the germline ends. CDR3 coding DNA: TGTGCCAGCAGTTTATTGCAGGGTGCACAAGAGACCCAGTACTTC. This encodes CASSLLQGAQETQYF.

The chain couples TRBV12-5 to TRBJ1-1, with 9 nucleotides matching TRBD1. J gave up 4 bases and V 0 bases, and 6 bases lay outside the gene matches. This CDR3 is built from 16 residues. CDR1 and CDR2 (germline): LGHNT, FRNRAP. The CDR3 sequence is CASGLVQGAWITEAFF. DNA of the CDR3: TGTGCTAGTGGTTTGGTACAGGGGGCATGGATCACTGAAGCTTTCTTT. The full variable domain, rest sourced from reference TRBV12-5 and TRBJ1-1, is DARVTQTPRHKVTEMGQEVTMRCQPILGHNTVFWYRQTMMQGLELLAYFRNRAPLDDSGMPKDRFSAEMPDATLATLKIQPSEPRDSAVYFCASGLVQGAWITEAFFGQGTRLTVV.

The chain recombines TRBV7-9 with TRBJ2-1; 13 bases are shared with TRBD2. This CDR3 spans 15 amino acids. Unmatched junction bases numbered 10, after V lost 4 bases and J lost 13 bases. Germline assignment: CDR1 SEHNR and CDR2 FQNEAQ (reference sequence). CDR3 residues: CASSSTSGRDVIQFF. CDR3 in DNA: TGTGCCAGCAGCTCTACTAGCGGGAGGGATGTTATCCAGTTCTTC.

V is TRBV7-2 and J is TRBJ2-3, with TRBD2 identical over 12 bases. With 2 bases clipped from V and 0 bases from J, the junction kept 3 bases outside the gene matches. The germline V gene encodes CDR1 SGHTA and CDR2 FQGNSA. The CDR3 spans 17 residues. CDR3 sequence (DNA): TGTGCCAGCAGCTTACGGACTAGCGGGATTAGCACAGATACGCAGTATTTT. Encoded protein: CASSLRTSGISTDTQYF.

Ten or more counts support this clonotype. The V call is TRBV5-1, the J call TRBJ2-1, with 12 nucleotides matching TRBD2. The CDR3 spans 14 residues. Germline assignment: CDR1 SGHRS and CDR2 YFSETQ. The V and J ends lost 6 bases and 7 bases, in that order; junction bases with no gene match: 5. For the CDR3, the DNA is TGCGCCAGCAAAACTAGCGGGAGGCGTAATGAGCAGTTCTTC. This codes for CASKTSGRRNEQFF.

On this clonotype: Since no conserved phenylalanine or tryptophan closes the CDR3, a read error is the likely cause. The rearrangement uses TRBV12-3 or TRBV12-4 and TRBJ2-1; 7 nucleotides match TRBD2. The CDR3 is 16 residues long. Unmatched junction bases numbered 6, after V lost 2 bases and J lost 2 bases. The CDR3 region is CASSLNPAGTYNEQFI. CDR3 coding DNA: TGTGCCAGCAGTTTAAATCCAGCGGGAACCTACAATGAGCAGTTCATC.

This clonotype was counted a few times. Here the CDR3 DNA reads TGCAGTGCTCAAAGCAATCAGCCCCAGCATTTT. The encoded protein is CSAQSNQPQHF. The V call is TRBV20-1, the J call TRBJ1-5; D ambiguous. Germline CDR1 and CDR2: DFQATT and SNEGSKA (reference sequence). This CDR3 is 11 amino acids long. V dropped 5 bases and J dropped 1 base, with 3 bases sitting between them.